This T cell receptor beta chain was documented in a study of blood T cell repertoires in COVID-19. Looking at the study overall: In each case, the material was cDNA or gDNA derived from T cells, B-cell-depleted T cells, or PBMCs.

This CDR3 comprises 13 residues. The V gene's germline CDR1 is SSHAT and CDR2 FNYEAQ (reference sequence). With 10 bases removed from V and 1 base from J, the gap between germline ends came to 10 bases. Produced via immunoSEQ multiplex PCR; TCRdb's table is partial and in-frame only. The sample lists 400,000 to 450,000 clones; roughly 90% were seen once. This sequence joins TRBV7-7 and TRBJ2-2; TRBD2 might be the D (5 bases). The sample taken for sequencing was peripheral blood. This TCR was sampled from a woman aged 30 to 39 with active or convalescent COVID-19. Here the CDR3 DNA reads TGTGCCACCTCGGGGATGAACACCGGGGAGCTGTTTTTT. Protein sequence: CATSGMNTGELFF.